The present entry profiles one T cell receptor beta chain with its context. Its specificity is not known. Patients had residual fresh-frozen tumor tissue and more than two years of survival data. The method was immunoSEQ multiplex PCR; TCRdb's version includes in-frame clones alone and lacks a portion of them. The sample carries tens of thousands of clones, 85% to 90% recorded once. This specimen belongs to a study of glioma-infiltrating T cells after dendritic cell vaccination. About the study: Treatment, given 2003 to 2012, was autologous tumor lysate-pulsed dendritic cell vaccination.

Trimming removed 1 base at V and 6 bases at J, with 21 bases between. The germline V gene has CDR1 MGHRA and CDR2 YSYEKL. There are 17 residues in the CDR3. General study results and limits: Patients with more pretreatment TILs had longer time to progression and survival. Complete blood and tumor specimen sets were limited to few patients.

The sample here was blood, taken before dendritic cell vaccination. The chain has TRBV4-1 and TRBJ1-2; tentative D call: TRBD1 (5 bases). This TCR was recovered from a human donor with glioblastoma. DNA of the CDR3: TGCGCCAGCAGCCAAGTTTACCCCGCCGCCAGGGCCGATGGCTACACCTTC. Protein sequence: CASSQVYPAARADGYTF.